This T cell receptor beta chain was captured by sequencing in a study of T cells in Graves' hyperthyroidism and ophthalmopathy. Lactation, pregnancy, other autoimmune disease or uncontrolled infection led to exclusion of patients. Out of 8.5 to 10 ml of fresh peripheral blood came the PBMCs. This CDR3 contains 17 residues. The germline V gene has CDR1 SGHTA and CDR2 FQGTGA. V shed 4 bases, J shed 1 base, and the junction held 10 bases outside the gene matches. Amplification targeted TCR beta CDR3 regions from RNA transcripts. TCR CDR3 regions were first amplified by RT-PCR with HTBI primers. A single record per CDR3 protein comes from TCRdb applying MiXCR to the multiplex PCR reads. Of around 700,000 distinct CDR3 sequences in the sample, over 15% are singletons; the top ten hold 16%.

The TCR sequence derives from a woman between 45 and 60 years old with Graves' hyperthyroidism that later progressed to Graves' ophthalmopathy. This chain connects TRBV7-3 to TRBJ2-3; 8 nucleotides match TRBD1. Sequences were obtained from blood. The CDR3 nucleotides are TGTGCCAGCAGCTCACCCCTTTCGGGACAGGGCACAGATACGCAGTATTTT. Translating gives CASSSPLSGQGTDTQYF. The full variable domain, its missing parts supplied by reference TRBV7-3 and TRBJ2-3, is GAGVSQTPSNKVTEKGKYVELRCDPISGHTALYWYRQSLGQGPEFLIYFQGTGAADDSGLPNDRFFAVRPEGSVSTLKIQRTERGDSAVYLCASSSPLSGQGTDTQYFGPGTRLTVL.